The text below deals with one TCR beta chain. The antigen remains undetermined. This sample was included in a study of molecular identifiers for immune sequencing clone quantification. Findings of the study overall: Barcode sharing among identical TCR molecules could make large clones appear smaller.

The CDR3 covers 15 residues. Germline loops: CDR1 SGHAT, CDR2 FQNNGV. V gave up 5 bases and J gave up 5 bases; unmatched junction bases: 7. TCRdb itself ran the PCR reads through MiXCR, one entry per CDR3 protein. Here the sample spans fewer than 8,500 distinct CDR3 sequences, 35% being singletons. Naive CD8 T cell sorting was performed on the CD8+CD4-CCR7+CD45RA+ phenotype. This receptor was obtained from a human donor in good health. Some libraries in this study had Jurkat cell RNA spiked in. Sequences were obtained from naive CD8+ T cells from blood, with Jurkat cell RNA spiked in. Subset indicated: FACS-sorted CD8+CD4-CCR7+CD45RA+ naive T cells. The chain uses TRBV11-2 and TRBJ2-3; 10 nucleotides match TRBD2. The CDR3, as DNA: TGTGCCAGCAGCCCCCTAGCGGGAGCTGGAGATACGCAGTATTTT. Residues: CASSPLAGAGDTQYF.